Each of the 20 T cell receptor beta chains below was sequenced from the same sample in a study of molecular identifiers for immune sequencing clone quantification (dated by TCRdb to the late 2010s). The library was generated by PCR. The sequencing machine was a NextSeq 500. Starting from the raw public reads, TCRdb applied fastp trimming at Q25, assembled clones with MiXCR and retained in-frame beta chains. Each entry merges the rows of one CDR3 protein and shows their most common DNA and genes. This sample lists approximately 680,000 distinct CDR3 sequences; about 25% were detected once. About 0.84% of the sample goes to the ten largest clones. Sequencing used naive CD8+ T cells from blood, with Jurkat cell RNA spiked in. Interpreted using the paper, the cell subset or site label stands for: FACS-sorted CD8+CD4-CCR7+CD45RA+ naive T cells. Receptors were obtained from a human donor in good health. Some libraries in this study had Jurkat cell RNA spiked in.

In its sample, this clonotype was seen once. A much larger clone sits a single nucleotide away, making a read error possible. The V call is TRBV7-2, the J call TRBJ2-7, with TRBD2 identical over 8 bases. The CDR3 runs 15 residues. The V gene's germline CDR1 is SGHTA and CDR2 FQGNSA. The CDR3 loop is CARSLDGGAAYEQYF. The CDR3 DNA sequence: TGTGCCCGCAGCTTAGACGGGGGGGCCGCCTACGAGCAGTACTTC.

This clonotype was recorded many times. V gene TRBV4-1 combines with J gene TRBJ2-1; the match to TRBD2 covers 9 bases. J lost 8 bases, V lost 1 base, and 3 bases had no gene match. The germline V gene encodes CDR1 MGHRA and CDR2 YSYEKL. The CDR3 loop spans 14 amino acids. CDR3: CASSQVGLAYEQFF. The CDR3 DNA is TGCGCCAGCAGCCAAGTAGGACTAGCGTATGAGCAGTTCTTC.

This clonotype was detected a few times. The rearrangement uses TRBV5-1 and TRBJ2-1; TRBD2 matches at 8 bases. Germline CDR1 reads SGHRS; CDR2 reads YFSETQ. V shed 0 bases and J 0 bases; nucleotides not matched to a gene: 8. CDR3 length equals 18 residues. CDR3 region: CASSLAGLAGPSYNEQFF. DNA of the CDR3: TGCGCCAGCAGCTTGGCCGGGCTAGCGGGCCCCTCCTACAATGAGCAGTTCTTC.

This clonotype was seen more than once but under ten times. This rearrangement joins TRBV28 to TRBJ2-1, with TRBD1 identical over 8 bases. The CDR3 has 14 residues. The ends lost 5 bases at V and 8 bases at J; junction bases unmatched: 8. Germline assignment: CDR1 MDHEN and CDR2 SYDVKM. CDR3 sequence (DNA): TGTGCCAGCAGTCAGGACAGGGAGTTCGATGAGCAGTTCTTC. Protein product: CASSQDREFDEQFF.

Concerning this clonotype itself: A much larger clone lies one base from this, so it may be a read error. This chain uses TRBV30 with TRBJ2-3, with 9 positions matching TRBD2. After removal of 2 bases from V and 3 bases from J, the junction contained 3 bases not matched to a gene. Looked up from germline, CDR1 is GTSNPN and CDR2 is SVGIG (reference sequence). This CDR3 is built from 14 residues. CDR3 region: CAWSSSGATDTQYF. The CDR3 nucleotides read TGTGCCTGGAGTTCTAGCGGGGCAACAGATACGCAGTATTTT.

This clonotype was counted only a few times. The chain recombines TRBV11-3 with TRBJ2-6; 9 bases are shared with TRBD1. The CDR3 length is 17 residues. Looked up from germline, CDR1 is SGHNT and CDR2 is YENEEA. Unmatched junction bases numbered 9, after V lost 5 bases and J lost 4 bases. CDR3 nucleotides: TGTGCCAGCAGCCCAGGGGACAGGGTGAGCGGGGCCAACGTCCTGACTTTC. The encoded protein is CASSPGDRVSGANVLTF.

The table lists this clonotype with a few counts. V gene TRBV27 combines with J gene TRBJ2-3, with D maybe TRBD1 (7 bases). Trimming removed 6 bases from V and 6 bases from J, with 16 bases in between. The CDR3 is 14 amino acids. Germline-derived CDR1 and CDR2 are MNHEY and SMNVEV (reference sequence). DNA of the CDR3: TGTGCCAGCAGATCCCAGGGGGGCCCGGATACGCAGTATTTT. Amino acid sequence: CASRSQGGPDTQYF.

A word on this clonotype: Without the conserved terminal phenylalanine or tryptophan, this CDR3 likely stems from a read error. As DNA, the CDR3 is TGCAGTGCCCAGTCCCAGCGGGGGGTCCAAGAGACCCAGTACTCC. This gives the protein CSAQSQRGVQETQYS. The rearrangement uses TRBV20-1 and TRBJ2-5; TRBD2 agrees at 9 bases. The CDR3 contains 15 residues. The germline CDR1 and CDR2 sequences are DFQATT and SNEGSKA (reference sequence). Losses at the gene ends were 6 bases for V and 1 base for J; bases not matched to a gene: 9.

The table lists this clonotype with many counts. The V call is TRBV7-9, the J call TRBJ2-3; D is undetermined. V lost 5 bases and J lost 6, with 18 bases in between. Germline V gene sequence: CDR1 SEHNR, CDR2 FQNEAQ (reference sequence). The CDR3 is 15 residues long. The CDR3 reads CASSNHPAPVDTQYF. CDR3 DNA sequence: TGTGCCAGCAGCAATCACCCAGCACCCGTCGATACGCAGTATTTT.

CDR3 DNA sequence: TGTGCCAGCAGCCTAGGGGACAGAACTAGCTATGGCTACACCTTC. It yields the protein CASSLGDRTSYGYTF. The chain uses TRBV14 and TRBJ1-2; 7 positions match TRBD1. CDR3 size: 15 residues. V shed 4 bases, J shed 4 bases, and the junction held 9 bases outside the gene matches. From germline, CDR1 is SGHDN and CDR2 FVKESK.

This clonotype was seen many times. The chain joins TRBV30 to TRBJ2-7; 7 bases are shared with TRBD1. Germline CDR1 is GTSNPN and CDR2 is SVGIG (reference sequence). The CDR3 extends over 13 amino acids. The J segment lost 3 bases and the V segment lost 2 bases, leaving 4 bases of the junction unmatched. CDR3 nucleotides: TGTGCCTGGAGTCTGTCAGGGGGCTACGAGCAGTACTTC. Protein product: CAWSLSGGYEQYF.

The chain employs TRBV5-6 and TRBJ1-2; perhaps TRBD1 as D (5 bases). The ends were cut back, 4 bases at V and 2 bases at J, with 15 bases in the middle. The CDR3 has 15 amino acids. In germline, CDR1 is SGHDT, CDR2 YYEEEE. Here the CDR3 DNA reads TGTGCCAGCAGCCCGACAGAGACCCTAAACTATGGCTACACCTTC. This translates into CASSPTETLNYGYTF.

V gene TRBV30 combines with J gene TRBJ2-7; D possibly corresponds to TRBD1 (6 bases). CDR1 is GTSNPN, CDR2 SVGIG, per germline (reference sequence). The CDR3 totals 13 residues. With 6 bases removed from V and 2 bases from J, the gap between germline ends came to 14 bases. The CDR3 here is CACAGDNPYEQYF. The CDR3 coding sequence is TGTGCCTGTGCTGGGGACAATCCCTACGAGCAGTACTTC. The complete variable domain, with remaining parts taken from reference TRBV30 and TRBJ2-7, reads SQTIHQWPATLVQPVGSPLSLECTVEGTSNPNLYWYRQAAGRGLQLLFYSVGIGQISSEVPQNLSASRPQDRQFILSSKKLLLSDSGFYLCACAGDNPYEQYFGPGTRLTVT.

In its sample, this clonotype was seen a few times. The chain is built from TRBV7-9 and TRBJ2-7; TRBD2 matches at 8 bases. CDR3 length equals 15 residues. The V gene's germline CDR1 is SEHNR and CDR2 FQNEAQ (reference sequence). J was trimmed by 2 bases and V by 4 bases; bases with no gene match: 7. The CDR3 nucleotides are TGTGCCAGCAGCTCGCGGGAGCGGGAGCCCTACGAGCAGTACTTC. The encoded protein is CASSSREREPYEQYF.

To note about this clonotype: A much larger clone lies a single base off, so this may be a read error. The V and J genes are TRBV13 and TRBJ2-7; 8 bases agree with TRBD1. CDR3 length: 15 amino acids. The germline gives CDR1 PRHDT, CDR2 FYEKMQ (reference sequence). CDR3 in DNA: TGTGCCAGCAGCCCGCCCGGCAGGGGGCTGTACGCGCAGTACTTC. Translated: CASSPPGRGLYAQYF.

This clonotype came up many times. The chain is built from TRBV6-2 or TRBV6-3 and TRBJ1-1; D is ambiguous. V lost 2 bases and J lost 5, with 6 bases in between. Germline V gives CDR1 MNHEY, CDR2 SVGEGT. This CDR3 has 12 residues. CDR3 residues: CASSYGSTEAFF. The CDR3 DNA reads as TGTGCCAGCAGTTACGGGAGTACTGAAGCTTTCTTT.

The chain carries TRBV30 and TRBJ2-1, with D possibly matching TRBD1 (6 bases). Trimming cost V 6 bases and J 9 bases, with 18 bases left between them. This CDR3 comprises 13 residues. Germline lookup yields CDR1 GTSNPN and CDR2 SVGIG (reference sequence). CDR3: CACTPGTPAEQFF. CDR3 coding DNA: TGTGCCTGTACCCCAGGGACACCAGCTGAGCAGTTCTTC. Full variable domain (remainder filled in from reference TRBV30 and TRBJ2-1): SQTIHQWPATLVQPVGSPLSLECTVEGTSNPNLYWYRQAAGRGLQLLFYSVGIGQISSEVPQNLSASRPQDRQFILSSKKLLLSDSGFYLCACTPGTPAEQFFGPGTRLTVL.

The chain recombines TRBV11-2 with TRBJ2-7, with no clear D. The CDR3 has 13 residues. The V gene lost 5 bases and the J gene lost 4 bases, with 12 bases spanning the gap. Germline values: CDR1 SGHAT, CDR2 FQNNGV. CDR3 loop: CASSAPSRYEQYF. Here the CDR3 DNA reads TGTGCCAGCAGCGCGCCATCCCGTTACGAGCAGTACTTC.

This clonotype was counted a few times. The CDR3 loop is CATRPTGAYEQYF. DNA of the CDR3: TGTGCCACCCGACCGACAGGTGCCTACGAGCAGTACTTC. The chain uses TRBV6-5 and TRBJ2-7; tentatively, D is TRBD1 (6 bases). Germline V gene lookup returns CDR1 MNHEY and CDR2 SVGAGI. Trimming pared 10 bases from V and 2 bases from J, leaving 15 bases between. This CDR3 region has 13 residues.

About this clonotype: At one end, the junction sequence differs from germline, possibly due to a read error. The chain is built from TRBV19 and TRBJ2-4; D is perhaps TRBD2 (5 bases). The CDR3 has 14 residues. In germline, CDR1 is LNHDA, CDR2 SQIVND (reference sequence). The CDR3 DNA follows: TGTGCCAGTAGTAGCGGGCTAGCCAAAACCCTTCCGTCCTTC. It yields the protein CASSSGLAKTLPSF.